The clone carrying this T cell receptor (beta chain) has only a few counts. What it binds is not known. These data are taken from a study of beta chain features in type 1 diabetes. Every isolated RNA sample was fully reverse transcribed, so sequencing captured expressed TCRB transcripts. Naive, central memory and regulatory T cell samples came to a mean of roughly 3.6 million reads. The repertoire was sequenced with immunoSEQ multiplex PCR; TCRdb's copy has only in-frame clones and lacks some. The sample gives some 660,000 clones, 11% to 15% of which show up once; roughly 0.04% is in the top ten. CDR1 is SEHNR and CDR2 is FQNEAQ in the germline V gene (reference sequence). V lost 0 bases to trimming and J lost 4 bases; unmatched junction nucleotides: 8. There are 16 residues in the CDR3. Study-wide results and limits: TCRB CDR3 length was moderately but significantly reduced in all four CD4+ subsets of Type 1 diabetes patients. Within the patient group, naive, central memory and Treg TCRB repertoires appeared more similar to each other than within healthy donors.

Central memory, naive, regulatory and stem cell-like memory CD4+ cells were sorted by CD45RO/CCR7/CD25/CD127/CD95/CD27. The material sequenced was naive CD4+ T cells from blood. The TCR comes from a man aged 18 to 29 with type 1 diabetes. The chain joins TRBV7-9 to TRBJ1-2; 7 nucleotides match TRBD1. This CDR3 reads CASSLASPGQTYGYTF. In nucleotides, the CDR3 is TGTGCCAGCAGCTTAGCTTCACCGGGACAGACCTATGGCTACACCTTC. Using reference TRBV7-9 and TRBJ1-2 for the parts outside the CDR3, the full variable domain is DTGVSQNPRHKITKRGQNVTFRCDPISEHNRLYWYRQTLGQGPEFLTYFQNEAQLEKSRLLSDRFSAERPKGSFSTLEIQRTEQGDSAMYLCASSLASPGQTYGYTFGSGTRLTVV.